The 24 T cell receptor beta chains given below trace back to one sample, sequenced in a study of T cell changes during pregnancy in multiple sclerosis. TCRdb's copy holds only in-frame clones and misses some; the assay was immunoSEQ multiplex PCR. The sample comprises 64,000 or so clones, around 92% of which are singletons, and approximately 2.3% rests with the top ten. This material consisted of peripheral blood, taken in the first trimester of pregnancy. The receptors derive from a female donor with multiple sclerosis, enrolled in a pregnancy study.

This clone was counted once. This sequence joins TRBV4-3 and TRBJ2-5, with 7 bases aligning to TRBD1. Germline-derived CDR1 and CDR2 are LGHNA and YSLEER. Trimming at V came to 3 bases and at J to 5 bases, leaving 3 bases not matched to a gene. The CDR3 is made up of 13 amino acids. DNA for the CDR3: TGCGCCAGCAGCCAGGACAGGTGGGAGACCCAGTACTTC. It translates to CASSQDRWETQYF.

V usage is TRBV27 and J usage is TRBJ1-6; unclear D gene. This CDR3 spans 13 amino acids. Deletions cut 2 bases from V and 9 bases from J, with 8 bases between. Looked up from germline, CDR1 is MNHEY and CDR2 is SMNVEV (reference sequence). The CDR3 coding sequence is TGTGCCAGCAGTTTAGGCAATGGTTCACCCCTCCACTTT. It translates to CASSLGNGSPLHF.

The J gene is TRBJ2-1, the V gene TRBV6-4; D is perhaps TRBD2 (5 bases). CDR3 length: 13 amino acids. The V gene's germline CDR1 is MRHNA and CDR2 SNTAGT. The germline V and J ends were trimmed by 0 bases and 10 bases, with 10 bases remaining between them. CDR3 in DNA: TGTGCCAGCAGTGACTCGCTAGGCGGGGAGCAGTTCTTC. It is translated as CASSDSLGGEQFF.

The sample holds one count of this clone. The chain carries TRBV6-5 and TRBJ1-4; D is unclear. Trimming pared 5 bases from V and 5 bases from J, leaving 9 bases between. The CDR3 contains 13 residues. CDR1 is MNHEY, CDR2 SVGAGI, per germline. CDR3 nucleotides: TGTGCCAGCAGTGGACGGGAAAATGAAAAACTGTTTTTT. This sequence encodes CASSGRENEKLFF.

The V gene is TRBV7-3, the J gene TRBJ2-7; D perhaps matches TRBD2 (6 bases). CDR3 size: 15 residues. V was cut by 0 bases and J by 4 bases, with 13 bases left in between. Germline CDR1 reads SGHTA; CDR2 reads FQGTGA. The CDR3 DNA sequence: TGTGCCAGCAGCTTAACCGGGGGTTCGGCATACGAGCAGTACTTC. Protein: CASSLTGGSAYEQYF.

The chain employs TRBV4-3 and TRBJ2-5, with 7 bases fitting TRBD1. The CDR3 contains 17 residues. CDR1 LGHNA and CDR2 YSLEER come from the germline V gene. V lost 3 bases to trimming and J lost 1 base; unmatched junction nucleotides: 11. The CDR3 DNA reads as TGCGCCAGCAGCCAGTACTCGACAGGGTCGATCCAAGAGACCCAGTACTTC. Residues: CASSQYSTGSIQETQYF.

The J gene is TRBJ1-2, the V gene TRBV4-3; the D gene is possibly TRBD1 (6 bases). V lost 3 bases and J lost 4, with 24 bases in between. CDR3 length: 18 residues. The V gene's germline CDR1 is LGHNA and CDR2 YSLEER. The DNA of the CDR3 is TGCGCCAGCAGCCAGGAACCAGGTGTATGGGGGCGAGCCTATGGCTACACCTTC. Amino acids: CASSQEPGVWGRAYGYTF.

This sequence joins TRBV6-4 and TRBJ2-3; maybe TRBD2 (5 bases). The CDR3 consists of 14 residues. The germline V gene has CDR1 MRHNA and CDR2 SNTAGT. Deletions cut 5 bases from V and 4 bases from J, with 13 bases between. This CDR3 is CASSIAPSADTQYF. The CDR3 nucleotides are TGTGCCAGCAGTATAGCGCCAAGCGCAGATACGCAGTATTTT.

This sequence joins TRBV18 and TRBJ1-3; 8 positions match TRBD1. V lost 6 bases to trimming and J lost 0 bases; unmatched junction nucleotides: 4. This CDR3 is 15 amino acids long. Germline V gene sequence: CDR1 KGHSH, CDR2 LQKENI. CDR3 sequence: CASSQDRGSGNTIYF. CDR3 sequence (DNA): TGTGCCAGCTCTCAAGACAGGGGCTCTGGAAACACCATATATTTT.

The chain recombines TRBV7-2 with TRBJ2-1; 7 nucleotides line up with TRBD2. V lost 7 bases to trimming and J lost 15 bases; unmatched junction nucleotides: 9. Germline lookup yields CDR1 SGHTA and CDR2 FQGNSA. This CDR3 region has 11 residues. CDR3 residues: CASTLREELFF. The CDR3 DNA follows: TGTGCCAGCACCCTACGGGAGGAACTGTTCTTC.

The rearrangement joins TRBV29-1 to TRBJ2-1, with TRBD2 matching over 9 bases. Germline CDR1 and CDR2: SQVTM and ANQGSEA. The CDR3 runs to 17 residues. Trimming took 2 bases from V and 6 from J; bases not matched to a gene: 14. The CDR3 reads CSVEKLLAGRGRNEQFF. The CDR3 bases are TGCAGCGTTGAAAAATTGCTAGCGGGAAGAGGGCGCAATGAGCAGTTCTTC.

The CDR3 region has the DNA TGCGCCAGCAGCCGTTTCCAGGACAGGGGTTACCAAGAGACCCAGTACTTC. Its protein is CASSRFQDRGYQETQYF. The chain recombines TRBV4-1 with TRBJ2-5; the match to TRBD1 covers 9 bases. Germline V CDR1 and CDR2: MGHRA, YSYEKL. V dropped 4 bases and J dropped 0; count of bases not matched to a gene: 9. This CDR3 comprises 17 residues.

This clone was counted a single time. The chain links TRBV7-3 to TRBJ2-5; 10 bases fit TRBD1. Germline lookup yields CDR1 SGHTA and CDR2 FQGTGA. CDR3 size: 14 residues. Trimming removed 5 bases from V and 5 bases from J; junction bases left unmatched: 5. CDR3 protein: CASSLLGQGETQYF. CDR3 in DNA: TGTGCCAGCAGCCTCCTGGGACAGGGGGAGACCCAGTACTTC.

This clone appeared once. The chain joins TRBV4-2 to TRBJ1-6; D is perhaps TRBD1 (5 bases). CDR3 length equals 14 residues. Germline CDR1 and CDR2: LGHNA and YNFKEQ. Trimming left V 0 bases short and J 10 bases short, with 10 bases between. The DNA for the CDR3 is TGTGCCAGCAGCCAAGATCGGGGGGACTCACCCCTCCACTTT. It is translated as CASSQDRGDSPLHF.

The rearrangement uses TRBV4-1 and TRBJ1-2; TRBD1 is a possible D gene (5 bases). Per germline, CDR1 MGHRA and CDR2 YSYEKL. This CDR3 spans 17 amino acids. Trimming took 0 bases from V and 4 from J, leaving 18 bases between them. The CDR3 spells CASSQDPYRSLLYGYTF. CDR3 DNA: TGCGCCAGCAGCCAAGATCCCTACAGGTCTCTCCTCTATGGCTACACCTTC.

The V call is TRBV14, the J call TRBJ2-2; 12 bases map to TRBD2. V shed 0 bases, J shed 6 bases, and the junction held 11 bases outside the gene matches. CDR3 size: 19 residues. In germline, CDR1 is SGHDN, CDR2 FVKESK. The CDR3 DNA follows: TGTGCCAGCAGCCAAGATGTCCCTAGCGGGAGGGGAAGAGCCGGGGAGCTGTTTTTT. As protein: CASSQDVPSGRGRAGELFF. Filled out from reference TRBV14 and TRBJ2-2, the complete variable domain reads EAGVTQFPSHSVIEKGQTVTLRCDPISGHDNLYWYRRVMGKEIKFLLHFVKESKQDESGMPNNRFLAERTGGTYSTLKVQPAELEDSGVYFCASSQDVPSGRGRAGELFFGEGSRLTVL.

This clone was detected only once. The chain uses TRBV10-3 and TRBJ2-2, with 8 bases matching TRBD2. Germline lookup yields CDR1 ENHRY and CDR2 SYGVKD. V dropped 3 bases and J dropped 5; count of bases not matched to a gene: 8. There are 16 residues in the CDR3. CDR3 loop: CAISDGHSGRTGELFF. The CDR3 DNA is TGTGCCATCAGTGATGGGCACAGCGGGAGAACCGGGGAGCTGTTTTTT.

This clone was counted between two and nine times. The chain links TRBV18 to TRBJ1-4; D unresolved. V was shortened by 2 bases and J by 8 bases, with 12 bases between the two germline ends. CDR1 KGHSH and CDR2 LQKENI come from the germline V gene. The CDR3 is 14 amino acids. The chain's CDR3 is CASSPDQVGEKLFF. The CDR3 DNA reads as TGTGCCAGCTCACCAGACCAGGTTGGGGAAAAACTGTTTTTT.

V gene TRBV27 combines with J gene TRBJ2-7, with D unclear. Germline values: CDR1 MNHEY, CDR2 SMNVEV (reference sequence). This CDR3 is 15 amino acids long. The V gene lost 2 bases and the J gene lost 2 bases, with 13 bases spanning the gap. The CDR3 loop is CASSLAELMTYEQYF. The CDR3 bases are TGTGCCAGCAGTTTAGCGGAGTTGATGACCTACGAGCAGTACTTC.

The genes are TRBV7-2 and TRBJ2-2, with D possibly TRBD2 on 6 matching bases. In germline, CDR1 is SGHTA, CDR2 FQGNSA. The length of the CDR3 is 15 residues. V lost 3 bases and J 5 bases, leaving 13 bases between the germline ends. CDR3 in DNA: TGTGCCAGCAGCTTGGGGGGTGGTTGGACCGGGGAGCTGTTTTTT. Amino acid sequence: CASSLGGGWTGELFF.

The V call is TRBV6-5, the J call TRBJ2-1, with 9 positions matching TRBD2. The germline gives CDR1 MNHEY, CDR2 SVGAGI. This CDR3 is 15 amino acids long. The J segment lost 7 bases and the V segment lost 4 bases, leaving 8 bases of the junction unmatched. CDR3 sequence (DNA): TGTGCCAGCAGTTTTGCGGGAGGGCCGGGGAATGAGCAGTTCTTC. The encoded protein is CASSFAGGPGNEQFF.

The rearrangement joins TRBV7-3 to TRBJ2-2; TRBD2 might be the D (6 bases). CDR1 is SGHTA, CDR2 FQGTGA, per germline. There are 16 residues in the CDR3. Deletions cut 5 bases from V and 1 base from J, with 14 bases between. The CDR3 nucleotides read TGTGCCAGCAGCCCGGCGCGGGGTGGGAACACCGGGGAGCTGTTTTTT. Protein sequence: CASSPARGGNTGELFF.

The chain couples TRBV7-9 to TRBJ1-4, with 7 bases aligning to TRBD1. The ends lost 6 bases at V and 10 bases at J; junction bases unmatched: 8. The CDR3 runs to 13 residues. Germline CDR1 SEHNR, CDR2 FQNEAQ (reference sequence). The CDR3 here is CASRPGQSGKLFF. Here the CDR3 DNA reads TGTGCCAGCAGACCGGGACAGTCGGGAAAACTGTTTTTT. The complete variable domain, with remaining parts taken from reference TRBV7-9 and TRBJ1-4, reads DTGVSQNPRHKITKRGQNVTFRCDPISEHNRLYWYRQTLGQGPEFLTYFQNEAQLEKSRLLSDRFSAERPKGSFSTLEIQRTEQGDSAMYLCASRPGQSGKLFFGSGTQLSVL.

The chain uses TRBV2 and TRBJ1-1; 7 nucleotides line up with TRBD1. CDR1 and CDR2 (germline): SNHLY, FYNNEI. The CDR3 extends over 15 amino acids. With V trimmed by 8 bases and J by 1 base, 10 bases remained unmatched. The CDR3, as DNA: TGTGCCAGCGATGCTGAGGGGGCGCGGAACACTGAAGCTTTCTTT. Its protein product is CASDAEGARNTEAFF.